These 26 T cell receptor beta chains came from one sample sequenced in a study of blood T cell repertoires in COVID-19. Repertoires were generated with immunoSEQ multiplex PCR, while TCRdb's copy carries only in-frame clones and drops some. The sample contains 120,000 or so clones, about 80% of which appear only once. Sequences were obtained from peripheral blood. Receptors originate from a man in his sixties with acute or convalescent COVID-19.

The V call is TRBV19, the J call TRBJ1-5; D is unresolved. The V end was cut by 0 bases, the J end by 7 bases, with 13 bases between. The CDR3 sequence is 15 residues long. Looked up from germline, CDR1 is LNHDA and CDR2 is SQIVND (reference sequence). This CDR3 reads CASSIDANPGQPQHF. The CDR3 nucleotides are TGTGCCAGTAGTATAGATGCCAATCCGGGACAGCCCCAGCATTTT.

The CDR3 DNA reads as TGTGCCAGCAGCCCCGACCGGAGGGCTGAAGCTTTCTTT. This encodes CASSPDRRAEAFF. This chain joins TRBV27 and TRBJ1-1; D is unresolved. The germline CDR1 and CDR2 sequences are MNHEY and SMNVEV (reference sequence). The CDR3 is 13 residues long. V dropped 6 bases and J dropped 6 bases, with 14 bases sitting between them.

This clone was seen only a few times. The chain has TRBV27 and TRBJ2-7; maybe TRBD1 (6 bases). The CDR3 has 14 amino acids. Trimming stripped 3 bases from V and 2 bases from J, with 11 bases between. Germline V gene lookup returns CDR1 MNHEY and CDR2 SMNVEV (reference sequence). CDR3 coding DNA: TGTGCCAGCAGTTTTTCGCGACAGGCCTACGAGCAGTACTTC. This encodes CASSFSRQAYEQYF.

The rearrangement links TRBV7-9 to TRBJ2-2; a weak D match, TRBD2 (7 bases). Germline V gene sequence: CDR1 SEHNR, CDR2 FQNEAQ (reference sequence). Trimming took 6 bases from V and 5 from J, leaving 16 bases between them. The CDR3 covers 15 residues. This chain's CDR3 is CASRRIRGGTGELFF. The CDR3 DNA is TGTGCCAGCAGAAGGATTAGGGGGGGGACCGGGGAGCTGTTTTTT.

The gene calls are TRBV19 and TRBJ2-2; 8 nucleotides agree with TRBD1. The germline V gene has CDR1 LNHDA and CDR2 SQIVND (reference sequence). There are 15 residues in the CDR3. V was clipped by 6 bases and J by 4 bases; unmatched bases: 7. Written as DNA, the CDR3 is TGTGCCAGTAGCCCGGACAGGGTGGCCACCGGGGAGCTGTTTTTT. It translates to CASSPDRVATGELFF.

The rearrangement uses TRBV5-4 and TRBJ2-1, with 8 bases lining up with TRBD2. V lost 0 bases to trimming and J lost 10 bases; unmatched junction nucleotides: 3. The germline V gene encodes CDR1 SGHNT and CDR2 YYREEE (reference sequence). This CDR3 has 13 residues. CDR3 nucleotides: TGTGCCAGCAGCTTGGTAGCGGGATTGGAGCAGTTCTTC. Amino acid sequence: CASSLVAGLEQFF.

V gene TRBV6-5 combines with J gene TRBJ1-1; D uncertain. CDR1 and CDR2 (germline): MNHEY, SVGAGI. This CDR3 has 13 amino acids. V was clipped by 6 bases and J by 1 base, with 9 bases between them. CDR3 coding DNA: TGTGCCAGCAGGCCAAACGGGAACACTGAAGCTTTCTTT. Residues: CASRPNGNTEAFF.

CDR3 nucleotides: TGCAGCGCAAGCCAGGGGGCTTTGAACACTGAAGCTTTCTTT. It encodes CSASQGALNTEAFF. The chain uses TRBV29-1 and TRBJ1-1; 8 nucleotides match TRBD1. V gave up 7 bases and J gave up 0 bases; unmatched junction bases: 7. CDR3 length equals 14 residues. Germline values: CDR1 SQVTM, CDR2 ANQGSEA.

V gene TRBV19 combines with J gene TRBJ1-4; tentatively, D is TRBD1 (6 bases). V was clipped by 4 bases and J by 3 bases, with 9 bases between them. Germline V gene data show CDR1 as LNHDA and CDR2 as SQIVND (reference sequence). There are 14 residues in the CDR3. CDR3 sequence (DNA): TGTGCCAGTAGTACAGGGGTAGCTAATGAAAAACTGTTTTTT. It codes for CASSTGVANEKLFF.

This chain links TRBV6-5 with TRBJ1-2, with D perhaps TRBD1 (5 bases). V lost 6 bases and J lost 5, with 19 bases in between. Germline assignment: CDR1 MNHEY and CDR2 SVGAGI. This CDR3 comprises 15 residues. CDR3 DNA sequence: TGTGCCAGCAGCGGGGGTCGGGGCAGGGAGTATGGCTACACCTTC. The encoded protein is CASSGGRGREYGYTF.

The chain uses TRBV6-5 and TRBJ2-7; 12 bases agree with TRBD2. V gave up 6 bases and J gave up 12 bases; unmatched junction bases: 12. CDR3 length: 14 residues. Germline lookup yields CDR1 MNHEY and CDR2 SVGAGI. As DNA, the CDR3 is TGTGCCAGCAGGGGGGGGACTAGCGGGTTTTTAGGGTACTTC. Encoded protein: CASRGGTSGFLGYF.

This clone showed up just once. The gene calls are TRBV19 and TRBJ2-1; no reliable D call. CDR3 length: 14 residues. Trimming left V 5 bases short and J 9 bases short, with 17 bases between. Germline CDR1 and CDR2: LNHDA and SQIVND (reference sequence). CDR3 residues: CASSLRSSSPEQFF. CDR3 DNA sequence: TGTGCCAGTAGTTTACGGAGTTCAAGCCCTGAGCAGTTCTTC.

This clone was seen a few times. V is TRBV7-8 and J is TRBJ2-5; D perhaps matches TRBD2 (5 bases). With 7 bases removed from V and 4 bases from J, the gap between germline ends came to 13 bases. CDR1 and CDR2 (germline): SGHVS, FQNEAQ. CDR3 length equals 13 residues. Here the CDR3 DNA reads TGTGCCAGCACCTTTGAGGGCGGAGAGACCCAGTACTTC. It codes for CASTFEGGETQYF.

V and J are TRBV28 and TRBJ1-1; D might be TRBD1 (6 bases). The V end lost 4 bases, the J end lost 1 base, and 10 bases lay between the germline ends. Germline CDR1 and CDR2: MDHEN and SYDVKM. The CDR3 is made up of 14 amino acids. The CDR3 region has the DNA TGTGCCAGCAGTTCCTCACAGGGGAACACTGAAGCTTTCTTT. Residues: CASSSSQGNTEAFF.

The chain recombines TRBV28 with TRBJ2-1; 8 nucleotides line up with TRBD1. Germline trimming cut 6 bases from V and 5 bases from J; bases unmatched to any gene: 12. The CDR3 consists of 16 residues. CDR1 is MDHEN, CDR2 SYDVKM, per germline. The CDR3 here is CASSSPARRGHNEQFF. CDR3 DNA: TGTGCCAGCAGCTCCCCCGCCCGCAGGGGGCACAATGAGCAGTTCTTC.

CDR3 coding DNA: TGTGCCAGCAGCTTAGGCCTCCCGGGAGCGACCACAGATACGCAGTATTTT. It translates to CASSLGLPGATTDTQYF. This sequence joins TRBV7-8 and TRBJ2-3; perhaps TRBD2 as D (6 bases). Trimming removed 1 base from V and 2 bases from J, with 16 bases in between. CDR3 length: 17 amino acids. Germline loops: CDR1 SGHVS, CDR2 FQNEAQ.

The rearrangement uses TRBV10-2 and TRBJ1-5; D may be TRBD1 (6 bases). V lost 6 bases to trimming and J lost 0 bases, with 12 bases between them. The CDR3 has 15 amino acids. CDR1 is WSHSY and CDR2 is SAAADI in the germline V gene. The CDR3 bases are TGCGCCAGCAGCTCCTCGGACAGTAGCAATCAGCCCCAGCATTTT. Translating it yields CASSSSDSSNQPQHF.

This rearrangement joins TRBV9 to TRBJ2-1; 8 bases align to TRBD2. This CDR3 comprises 16 residues. Germline V gene data show CDR1 as SGDLS and CDR2 as YYNGEE. Germline trimming cut 0 bases from V and 9 bases from J; bases unmatched to any gene: 11. CDR3: CASSVVGLGPLSEQFF. As DNA, the CDR3 is TGTGCCAGCAGCGTAGTGGGACTAGGCCCCCTTAGTGAGCAGTTCTTC.

This sequence joins TRBV5-1 and TRBJ2-1, with D maybe TRBD2 (5 bases). The CDR3 length is 18 residues. With 2 bases removed from V and 0 bases from J, the gap between germline ends came to 18 bases. Germline V CDR1 and CDR2: SGHRS, YFSETQ. CDR3 coding DNA: TGCGCCAGCAGCTTAGGTTACGGAGCGGCAAGCTCCTACAATGAGCAGTTCTTC. Its protein product is CASSLGYGAASSYNEQFF.

The chain recombines TRBV3-1 (or the pseudogene TRBV3-2) with TRBJ1-4; the D gene is possibly TRBD1 (5 bases). This CDR3 spans 14 amino acids. Germline V CDR1 and CDR2: LGHDT, YNNKEL (reference sequence). V lost 2 bases and J 8 bases, leaving 12 bases between the germline ends. Here the CDR3 DNA reads TGTGCCAGCAGCCAATATCAGGGTTCGGAAAAACTGTTTTTT. It encodes CASSQYQGSEKLFF.

The chain uses TRBV30 and TRBJ2-2; the D is unclear. Germline CDR1 reads GTSNPN; CDR2 reads SVGIG (reference sequence). CDR3 length: 13 amino acids. The V and J ends lost 8 bases and 1 base respectively, with 11 bases between them. This CDR3 is CAVQRGNTGELFF. The DNA for the CDR3 is TGTGCCGTTCAGAGAGGGAACACCGGGGAGCTGTTTTTT.

The V gene is TRBV7-8, the J gene TRBJ2-5; D might be TRBD2 (6 bases). The CDR3 covers 13 residues. Per germline, CDR1 SGHVS and CDR2 FQNEAQ. Trimming removed 5 bases from V and 9 bases from J, with 16 bases in between. The CDR3 reads CASSPNGGWSQYF. CDR3 DNA: TGTGCCAGCAGCCCGAATGGGGGGTGGTCCCAGTACTTC.

The chain couples TRBV28 to TRBJ2-1; 8 nucleotides match TRBD2. The J segment lost 4 bases and the V segment lost 2 bases, leaving 10 bases of the junction unmatched. Germline CDR1 reads MDHEN; CDR2 reads SYDVKM. This CDR3 spans 17 amino acids. The CDR3 loop reads CASSLRRRSGSYNEQFF. In DNA, the CDR3 is TGTGCCAGCAGTTTACGCCGGAGGAGCGGGAGTTACAATGAGCAGTTCTTC.

The chain uses TRBV9 and TRBJ1-5, with D uncertain. This CDR3 is 14 amino acids long. The V gene's germline CDR1 is SGDLS and CDR2 YYNGEE. Trimming stripped 3 bases from V and 4 bases from J, with 11 bases between. The CDR3 spells CASSEGAKNQPQHF. The CDR3 coding sequence is TGTGCCAGCAGCGAGGGAGCTAAGAATCAGCCCCAGCATTTT.

The V gene is TRBV7-8, the J gene TRBJ1-5; D uncertain. The CDR3 spans 14 residues. The V and J ends lost 6 bases and 2 bases respectively, with 11 bases between them. CDR1 is SGHVS, CDR2 FQNEAQ, per germline. CDR3 residues: CASRVDGGNQPQHF. As DNA, the CDR3 is TGTGCCAGCAGGGTTGACGGGGGCAATCAGCCCCAGCATTTT.

This chain links TRBV6-2 or TRBV6-3 with TRBJ2-1; 7 bases fit TRBD1. Losses at the gene ends were 4 bases for V and 5 bases for J; bases not matched to a gene: 14. Germline V gene data show CDR1 as MNHEY and CDR2 as SVGEGT. The CDR3 contains 17 residues. The CDR3 bases are TGTGCCAGCAGTTCCCTGACCTACAGGGGTACCCACAATGAGCAGTTCTTC. It codes for CASSSLTYRGTHNEQFF.